A single sample is the source of the 3 T cell receptor beta chains below, sequenced in a study of cytomegalovirus exposure and HLA in healthy donors. PCR involved 60 Vbeta and 13 Jbeta primers. TCRdb keeps only in-frame clones here, not all; method: immunoSEQ multiplex PCR. Here the sample spans around 170,000 clones, almost 85% being singletons. The source material was PBMCs. The receptors shown here come from a woman aged 45 to 65 in good health and CMV-seronegative.

The CDR3 loop is CASGAGALNFYGYTF. As DNA, the CDR3 is TGTGCCAGTGGGGCAGGGGCCCTCAACTTCTATGGCTACACCTTC. The chain recombines TRBV6-4 with TRBJ1-2; weak D call: TRBD1 (6 bases). The CDR3 is 15 amino acids. V lost 9 bases, J lost 4 bases, and 21 bases lay in between. Germline CDR1 is MRHNA and CDR2 is SNTAGT.

The chain links TRBV5-1 to TRBJ1-1, with D possibly being TRBD1 (6 bases). V lost 7 bases and J lost 4, with 11 bases in between. The V gene's germline CDR1 is SGHRS and CDR2 YFSETQ. The CDR3 contains 12 residues. The CDR3 region is CASAGDGTEAFF. CDR3 in DNA: TGCGCCAGCGCAGGGGACGGCACTGAAGCTTTCTTT.

V and J are TRBV15 and TRBJ2-7, with TRBD1 matching over 7 bases. The V segment lost 0 bases and the J segment 5 bases; nucleotides outside the gene matches: 7. This CDR3 region has 15 residues. From germline, CDR1 is LNHNV and CDR2 YYDKDF (reference sequence). CDR3 bases: TGTGCCACCAGCAGAGATCTACAGGGGTACGACGAGCAGTACTTC. Translated, it gives CATSRDLQGYDEQYF.